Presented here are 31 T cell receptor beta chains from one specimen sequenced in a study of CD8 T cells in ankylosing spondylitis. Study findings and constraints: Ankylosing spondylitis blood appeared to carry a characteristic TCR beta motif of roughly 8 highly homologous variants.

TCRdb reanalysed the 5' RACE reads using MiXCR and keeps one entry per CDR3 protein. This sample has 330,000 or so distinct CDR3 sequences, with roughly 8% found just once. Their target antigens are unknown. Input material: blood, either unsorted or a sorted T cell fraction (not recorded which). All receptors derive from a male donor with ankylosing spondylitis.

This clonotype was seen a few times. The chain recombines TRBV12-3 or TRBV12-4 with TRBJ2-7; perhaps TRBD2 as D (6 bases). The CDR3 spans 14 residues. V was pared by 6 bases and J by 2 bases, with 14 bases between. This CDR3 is CASSPSVATYEQYF. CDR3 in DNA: TGTGCCAGCAGCCCTAGCGTAGCGACCTACGAGCAGTACTTC.

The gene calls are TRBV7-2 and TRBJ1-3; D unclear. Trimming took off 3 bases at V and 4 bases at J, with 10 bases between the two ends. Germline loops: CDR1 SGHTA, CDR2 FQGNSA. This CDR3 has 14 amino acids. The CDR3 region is CASSFRTNGNTIYF. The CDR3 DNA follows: TGTGCCAGCAGCTTCCGGACGAACGGAAACACCATATATTTT.

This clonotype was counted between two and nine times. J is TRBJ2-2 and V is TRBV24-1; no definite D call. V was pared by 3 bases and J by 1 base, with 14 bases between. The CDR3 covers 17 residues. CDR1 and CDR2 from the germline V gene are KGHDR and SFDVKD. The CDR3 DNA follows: TGTGCCACCAGTGATAAACGGAGTGAACTGAACACCGGGGAGCTGTTTTTT. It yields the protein CATSDKRSELNTGELFF.

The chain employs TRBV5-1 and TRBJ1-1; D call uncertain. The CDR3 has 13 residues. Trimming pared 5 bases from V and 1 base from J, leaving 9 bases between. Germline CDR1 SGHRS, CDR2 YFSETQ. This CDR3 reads CASRNPSNTEAFF. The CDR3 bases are TGCGCCAGCAGGAACCCATCGAACACTGAAGCTTTCTTT.

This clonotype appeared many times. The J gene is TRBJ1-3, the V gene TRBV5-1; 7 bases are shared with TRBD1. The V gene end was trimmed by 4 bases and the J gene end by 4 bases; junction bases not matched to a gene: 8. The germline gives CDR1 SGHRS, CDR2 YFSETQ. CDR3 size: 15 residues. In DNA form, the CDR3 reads TGCGCCAGCAGCGTGGGACAGACGATAGGAAACACCATATATTTT. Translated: CASSVGQTIGNTIYF. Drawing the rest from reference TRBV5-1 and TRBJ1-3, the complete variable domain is KAGVTQTPRYLIKTRGQQVTLSCSPISGHRSVSWYQQTPGQGLQFLFEYFSETQRNKGNFPGRFSGRQFSNSRSEMNVSTLELGDSALYLCASSVGQTIGNTIYFGEGSWLTVV.

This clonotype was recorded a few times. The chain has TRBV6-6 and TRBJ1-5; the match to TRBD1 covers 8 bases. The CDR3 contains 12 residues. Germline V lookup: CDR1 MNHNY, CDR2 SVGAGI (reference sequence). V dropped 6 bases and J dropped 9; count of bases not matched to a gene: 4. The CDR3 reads CASRQTGAPQHF. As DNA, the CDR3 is TGTGCCAGCAGGCAGACAGGGGCGCCCCAGCATTTT.

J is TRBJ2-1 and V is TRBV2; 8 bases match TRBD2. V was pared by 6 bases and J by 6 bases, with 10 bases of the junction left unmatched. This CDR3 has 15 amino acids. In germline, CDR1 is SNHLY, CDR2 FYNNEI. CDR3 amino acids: CASSGGAIPGNEQFF. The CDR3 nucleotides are TGTGCCAGCAGCGGGGGGGCCATACCGGGCAATGAGCAGTTCTTC.

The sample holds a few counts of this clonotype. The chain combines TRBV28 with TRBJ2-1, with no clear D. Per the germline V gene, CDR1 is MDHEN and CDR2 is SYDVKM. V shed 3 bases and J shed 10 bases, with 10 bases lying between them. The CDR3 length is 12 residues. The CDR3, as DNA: TGTGCCAGCAGTTTCGCCCGGATAGAGCAGTTCTTC. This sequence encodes CASSFARIEQFF.

The CDR3 DNA follows: TGTGCCAGCAGCCAAGAGGCGGAGTGGCCGGAGACCCAGTACTTC. It translates to CASSQEAEWPETQYF. The genes are TRBV14 and TRBJ2-5; D is unclear. This CDR3 has 15 amino acids. The V gene lost 0 bases and the J gene lost 5 bases, with 13 bases spanning the gap. Germline CDR1 and CDR2: SGHDN and FVKESK.

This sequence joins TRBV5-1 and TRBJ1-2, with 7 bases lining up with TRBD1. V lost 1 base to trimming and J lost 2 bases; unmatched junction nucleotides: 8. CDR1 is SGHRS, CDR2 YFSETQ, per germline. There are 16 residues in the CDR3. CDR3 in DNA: TGCGCCAGCAGCTTGTTTCAAGGGGGCAACAACTATGGCTACACCTTC. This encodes CASSLFQGGNNYGYTF.

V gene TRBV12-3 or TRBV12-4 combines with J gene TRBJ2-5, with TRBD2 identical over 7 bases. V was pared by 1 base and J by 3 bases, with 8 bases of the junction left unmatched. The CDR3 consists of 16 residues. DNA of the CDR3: TGTGCCAGCAGTTTAGAGGCGGGAGTAGGCGAAGAGACCCAGTACTTC. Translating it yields CASSLEAGVGEETQYF.

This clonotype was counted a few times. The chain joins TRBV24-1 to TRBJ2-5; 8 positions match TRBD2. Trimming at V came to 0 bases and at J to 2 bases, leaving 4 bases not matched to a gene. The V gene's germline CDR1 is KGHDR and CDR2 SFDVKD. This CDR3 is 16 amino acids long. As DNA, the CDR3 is TGTGCCACCAGTGATTTGCTGGCGGGGGGACAAGAGACCCAGTACTTC. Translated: CATSDLLAGGQETQYF.

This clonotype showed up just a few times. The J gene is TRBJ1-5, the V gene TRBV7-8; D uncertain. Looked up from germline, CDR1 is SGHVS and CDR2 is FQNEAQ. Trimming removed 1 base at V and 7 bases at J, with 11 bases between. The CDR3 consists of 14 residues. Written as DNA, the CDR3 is TGTGCCAGCAGCTTAGGGTCAGGCGTACAGCCCCAGCATTTT. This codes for CASSLGSGVQPQHF.

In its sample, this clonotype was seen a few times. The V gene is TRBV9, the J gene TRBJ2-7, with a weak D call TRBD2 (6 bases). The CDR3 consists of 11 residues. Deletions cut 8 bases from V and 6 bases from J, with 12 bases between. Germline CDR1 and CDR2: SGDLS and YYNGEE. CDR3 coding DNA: TGTGCCAGGGAGGGTCACCTCGAGCAGTACTTC. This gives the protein CAREGHLEQYF.

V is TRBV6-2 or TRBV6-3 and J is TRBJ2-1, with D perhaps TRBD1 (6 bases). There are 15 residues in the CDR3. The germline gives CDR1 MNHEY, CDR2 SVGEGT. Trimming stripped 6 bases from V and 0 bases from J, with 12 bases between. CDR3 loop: CASSPQGPSYNEQFF. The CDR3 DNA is TGTGCCAGCAGCCCCCAGGGGCCCTCCTACAATGAGCAGTTCTTC.

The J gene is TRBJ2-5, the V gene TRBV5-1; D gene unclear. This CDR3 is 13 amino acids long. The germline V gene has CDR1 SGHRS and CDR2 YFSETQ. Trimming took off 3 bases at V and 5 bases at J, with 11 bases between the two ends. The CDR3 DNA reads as TGCGCCAGCAGCTCCTTGGGGATGGAGACCCAGTACTTC. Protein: CASSSLGMETQYF. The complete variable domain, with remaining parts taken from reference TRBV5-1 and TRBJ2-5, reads KAGVTQTPRYLIKTRGQQVTLSCSPISGHRSVSWYQQTPGQGLQFLFEYFSETQRNKGNFPGRFSGRQFSNSRSEMNVSTLELGDSALYLCASSSLGMETQYFGPGTRLLVL.

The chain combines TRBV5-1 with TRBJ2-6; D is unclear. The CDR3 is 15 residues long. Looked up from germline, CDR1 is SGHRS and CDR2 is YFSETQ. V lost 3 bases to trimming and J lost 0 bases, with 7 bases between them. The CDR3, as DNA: TGCGCCAGCAGCTGGCACTCCTCTGGGGCCAACGTCCTGACTTTC. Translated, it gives CASSWHSSGANVLTF.

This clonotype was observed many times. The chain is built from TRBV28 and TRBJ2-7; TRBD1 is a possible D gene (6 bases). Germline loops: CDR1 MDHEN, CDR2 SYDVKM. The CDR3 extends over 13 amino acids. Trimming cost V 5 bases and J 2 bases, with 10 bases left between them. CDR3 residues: CASSPGHTYEQYF. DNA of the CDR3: TGTGCCAGCAGTCCGGGACACACCTACGAGCAGTACTTC.

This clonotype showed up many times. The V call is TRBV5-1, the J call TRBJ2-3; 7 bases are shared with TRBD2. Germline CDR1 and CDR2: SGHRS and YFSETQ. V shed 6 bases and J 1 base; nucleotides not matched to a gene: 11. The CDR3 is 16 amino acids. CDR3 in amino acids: CASNPDPSGRTDTQYF. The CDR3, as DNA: TGCGCCAGCAACCCGGACCCTAGCGGACGCACAGATACGCAGTATTTT.

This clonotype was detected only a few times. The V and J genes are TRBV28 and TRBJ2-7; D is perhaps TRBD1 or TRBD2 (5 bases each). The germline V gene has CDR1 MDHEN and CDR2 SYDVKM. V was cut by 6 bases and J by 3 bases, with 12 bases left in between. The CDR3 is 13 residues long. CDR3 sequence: CASRTGRFYEQYF. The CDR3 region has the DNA TGTGCCAGCAGGACGGGACGCTTCTACGAGCAGTACTTC.

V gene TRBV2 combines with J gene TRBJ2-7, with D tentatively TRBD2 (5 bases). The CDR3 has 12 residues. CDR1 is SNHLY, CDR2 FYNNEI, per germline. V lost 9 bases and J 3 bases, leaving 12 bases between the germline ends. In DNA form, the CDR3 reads TGTGCCAGTAGCGCACTAAACTACGAGCAGTACTTC. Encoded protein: CASSALNYEQYF.

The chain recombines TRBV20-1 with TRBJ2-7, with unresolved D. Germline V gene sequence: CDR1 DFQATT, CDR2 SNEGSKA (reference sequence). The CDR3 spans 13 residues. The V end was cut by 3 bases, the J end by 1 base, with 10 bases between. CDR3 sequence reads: CSARVPGSYEQYF. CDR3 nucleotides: TGCAGTGCTAGGGTGCCAGGTTCCTACGAGCAGTACTTC.

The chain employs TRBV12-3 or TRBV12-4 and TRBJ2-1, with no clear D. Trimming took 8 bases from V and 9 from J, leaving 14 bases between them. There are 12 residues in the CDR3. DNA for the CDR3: TGTGCCAGCCGTACCCACGGGTTTGAGCAGTTCTTC. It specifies CASRTHGFEQFF.

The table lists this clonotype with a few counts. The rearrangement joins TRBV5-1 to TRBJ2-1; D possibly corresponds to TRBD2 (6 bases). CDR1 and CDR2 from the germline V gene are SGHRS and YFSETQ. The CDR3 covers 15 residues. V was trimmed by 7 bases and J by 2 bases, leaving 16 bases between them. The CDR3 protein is CASQLSGGTYNEQFF. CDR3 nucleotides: TGCGCCAGCCAGCTTTCCGGGGGAACCTACAATGAGCAGTTCTTC.

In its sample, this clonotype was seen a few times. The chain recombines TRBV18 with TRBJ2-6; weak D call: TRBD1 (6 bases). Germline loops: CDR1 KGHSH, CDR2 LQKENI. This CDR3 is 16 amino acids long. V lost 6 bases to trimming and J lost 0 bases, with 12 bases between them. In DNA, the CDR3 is TGTGCCAGCTCGTACACAGGGTCCTCTGGGGCCAACGTCCTGACTTTC. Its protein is CASSYTGSSGANVLTF.

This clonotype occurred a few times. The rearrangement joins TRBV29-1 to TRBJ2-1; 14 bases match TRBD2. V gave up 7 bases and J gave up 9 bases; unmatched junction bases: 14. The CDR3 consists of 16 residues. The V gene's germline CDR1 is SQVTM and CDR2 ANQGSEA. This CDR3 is CSATRAGTSGRAEQFF. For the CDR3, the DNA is TGCAGCGCAACGCGAGCCGGGACTAGCGGGAGAGCTGAGCAGTTCTTC.

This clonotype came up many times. The chain's CDR3 is CASSLPGETQYF. CDR3 nucleotide sequence: TGTGCCAGCAGCCTCCCAGGGGAGACCCAGTACTTC. The rearrangement links TRBV27 to TRBJ2-5, with a weak D call TRBD1 (5 bases). This CDR3 contains 12 residues. Trimming stripped 6 bases from V and 5 bases from J, with 10 bases between. CDR1 is MNHEY, CDR2 SMNVEV, per germline (reference sequence).

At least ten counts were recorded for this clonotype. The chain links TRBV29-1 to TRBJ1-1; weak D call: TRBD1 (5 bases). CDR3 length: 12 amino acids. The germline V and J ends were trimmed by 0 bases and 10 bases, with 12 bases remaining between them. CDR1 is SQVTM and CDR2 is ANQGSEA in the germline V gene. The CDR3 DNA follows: TGCAGCGTTGAAGAGGAGGGGCCGCTAGCTTTCTTT. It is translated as CSVEEEGPLAFF. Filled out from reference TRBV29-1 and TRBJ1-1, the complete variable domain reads SAVISQKPSRDICQRGTSLTIQCQVDSQVTMMFWYRQQPGQSLTLIATANQGSEATYESGFVIDKFPISRPNLTFSTLTVSNMSPEDSSIYLCSVEEEGPLAFFGQGTRLTVV.

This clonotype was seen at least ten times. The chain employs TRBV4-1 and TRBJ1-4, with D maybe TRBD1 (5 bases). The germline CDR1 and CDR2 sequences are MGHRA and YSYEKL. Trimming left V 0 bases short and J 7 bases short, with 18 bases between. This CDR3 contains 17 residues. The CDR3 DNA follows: TGCGCCAGCAGCCAAGATCTTCAGGGTTTTCTAACTGAAAAACTGTTTTTT. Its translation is CASSQDLQGFLTEKLFF.

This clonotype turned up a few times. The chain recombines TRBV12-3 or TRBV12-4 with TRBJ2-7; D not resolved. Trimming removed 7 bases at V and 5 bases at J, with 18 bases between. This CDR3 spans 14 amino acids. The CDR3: CASNSEGWANEQYF. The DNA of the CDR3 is TGTGCCAGCAATTCGGAAGGCTGGGCCAACGAGCAGTACTTC.

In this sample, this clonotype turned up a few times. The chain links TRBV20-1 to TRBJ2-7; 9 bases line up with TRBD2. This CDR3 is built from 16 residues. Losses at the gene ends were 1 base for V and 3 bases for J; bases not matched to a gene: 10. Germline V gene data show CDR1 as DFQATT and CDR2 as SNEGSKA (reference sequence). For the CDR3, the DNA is TGCAGTGCTAGAGCGGAGACTAGCGGAGAATTCTACGAGCAGTACTTC. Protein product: CSARAETSGEFYEQYF.